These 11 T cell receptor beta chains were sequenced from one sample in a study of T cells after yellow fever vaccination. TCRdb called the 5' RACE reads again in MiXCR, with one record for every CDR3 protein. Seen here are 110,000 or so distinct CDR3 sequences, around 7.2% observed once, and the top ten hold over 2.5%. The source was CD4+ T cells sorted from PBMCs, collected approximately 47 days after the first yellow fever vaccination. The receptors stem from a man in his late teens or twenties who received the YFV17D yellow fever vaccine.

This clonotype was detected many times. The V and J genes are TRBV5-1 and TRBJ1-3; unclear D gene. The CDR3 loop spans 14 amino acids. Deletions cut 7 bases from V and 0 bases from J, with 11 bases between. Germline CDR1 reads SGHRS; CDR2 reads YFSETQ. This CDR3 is CASHDTSSGNTIYF. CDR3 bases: TGCGCCAGCCACGACACGTCCTCTGGAAACACCATATATTTT. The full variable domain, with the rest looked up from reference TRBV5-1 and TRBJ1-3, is KAGVTQTPRYLIKTRGQQVTLSCSPISGHRSVSWYQQTPGQGLQFLFEYFSETQRNKGNFPGRFSGRQFSNSRSEMNVSTLELGDSALYLCASHDTSSGNTIYFGEGSWLTVV.

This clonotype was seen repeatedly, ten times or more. The CDR3 loop is CASSRLDRALGETQYF. The CDR3 DNA sequence: TGTGCCAGCAGCAGATTGGACAGGGCTTTAGGGGAGACCCAGTACTTC. V usage is TRBV12-3 or TRBV12-4 and J usage is TRBJ2-5; 8 bases are a match to TRBD1. The CDR3 spans 16 residues. The ends lost 6 bases at V and 5 bases at J; junction bases unmatched: 14.

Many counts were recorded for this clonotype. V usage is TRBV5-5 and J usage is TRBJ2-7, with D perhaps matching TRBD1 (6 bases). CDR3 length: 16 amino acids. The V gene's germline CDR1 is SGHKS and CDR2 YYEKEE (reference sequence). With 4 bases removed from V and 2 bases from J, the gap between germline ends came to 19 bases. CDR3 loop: CASSRDRSLLTYEQYF. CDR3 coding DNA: TGTGCCAGCAGCCGTGACAGGAGTCTCCTCACCTACGAGCAGTACTTC.

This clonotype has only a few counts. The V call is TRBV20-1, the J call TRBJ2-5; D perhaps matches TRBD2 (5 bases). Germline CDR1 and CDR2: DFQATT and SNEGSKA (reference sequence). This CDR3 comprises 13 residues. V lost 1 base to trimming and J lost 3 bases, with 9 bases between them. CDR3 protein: CSARGTPKETQYF. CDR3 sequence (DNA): TGCAGTGCTAGAGGGACTCCCAAAGAGACCCAGTACTTC.

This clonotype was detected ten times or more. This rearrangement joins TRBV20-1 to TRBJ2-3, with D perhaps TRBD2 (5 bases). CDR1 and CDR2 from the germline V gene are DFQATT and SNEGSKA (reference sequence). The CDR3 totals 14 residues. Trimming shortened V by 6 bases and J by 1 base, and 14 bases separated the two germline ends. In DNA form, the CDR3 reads TGCAGTGCGCCCGGACTGGCTGGCACAGATACGCAGTATTTT. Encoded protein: CSAPGLAGTDTQYF.

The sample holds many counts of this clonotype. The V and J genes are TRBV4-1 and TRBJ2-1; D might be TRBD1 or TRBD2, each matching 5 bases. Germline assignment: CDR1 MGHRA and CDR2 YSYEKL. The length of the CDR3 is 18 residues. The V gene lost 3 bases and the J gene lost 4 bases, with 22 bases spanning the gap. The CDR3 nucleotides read TGCGCCAGCAGCCATCCGATTCCGGGGCCCCTGGGGTACAATGAGCAGTTCTTC. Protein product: CASSHPIPGPLGYNEQFF.

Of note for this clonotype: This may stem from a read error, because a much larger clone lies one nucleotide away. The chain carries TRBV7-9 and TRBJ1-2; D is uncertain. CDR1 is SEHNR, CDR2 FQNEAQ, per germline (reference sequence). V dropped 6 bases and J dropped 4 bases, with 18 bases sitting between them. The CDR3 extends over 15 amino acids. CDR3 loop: CASRDTWHFSYGYTF. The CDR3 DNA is TGTGCCAGCAGAGACACATGGCATTTCAGCTATGGCTACACCTTC.

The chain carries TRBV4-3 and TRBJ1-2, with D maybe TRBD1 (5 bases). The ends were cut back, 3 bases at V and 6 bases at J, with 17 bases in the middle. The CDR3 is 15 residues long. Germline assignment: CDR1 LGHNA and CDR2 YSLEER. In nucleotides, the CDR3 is TGCGCCAGCAGCCAGGGGCCCCCCGGGGGAGATGGCTACACCTTC. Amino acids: CASSQGPPGGDGYTF.

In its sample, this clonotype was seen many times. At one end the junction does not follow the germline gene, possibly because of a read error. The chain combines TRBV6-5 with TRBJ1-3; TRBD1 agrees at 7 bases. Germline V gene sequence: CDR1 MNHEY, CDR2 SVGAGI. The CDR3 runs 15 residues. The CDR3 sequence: CASALDRASGNTIYF. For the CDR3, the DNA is TGTGCCAGCGCCCTAGACAGGGCCTCTGGGAACACCATATATTTT.

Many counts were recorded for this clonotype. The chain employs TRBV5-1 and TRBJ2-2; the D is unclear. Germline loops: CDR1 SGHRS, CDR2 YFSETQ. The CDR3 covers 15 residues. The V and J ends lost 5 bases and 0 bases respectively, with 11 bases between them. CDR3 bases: TGCGCCAGCAGAAAAGCTGGAACGAACACCGGGGAGCTGTTTTTT. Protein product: CASRKAGTNTGELFF.

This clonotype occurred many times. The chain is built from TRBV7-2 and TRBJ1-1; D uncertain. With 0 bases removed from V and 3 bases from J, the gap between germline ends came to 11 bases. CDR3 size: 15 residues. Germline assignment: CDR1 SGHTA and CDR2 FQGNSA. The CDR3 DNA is TGTGCCAGCAGCTTAGCCACAGCATCAGACACTGAAGCTTTCTTT. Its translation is CASSLATASDTEAFF.